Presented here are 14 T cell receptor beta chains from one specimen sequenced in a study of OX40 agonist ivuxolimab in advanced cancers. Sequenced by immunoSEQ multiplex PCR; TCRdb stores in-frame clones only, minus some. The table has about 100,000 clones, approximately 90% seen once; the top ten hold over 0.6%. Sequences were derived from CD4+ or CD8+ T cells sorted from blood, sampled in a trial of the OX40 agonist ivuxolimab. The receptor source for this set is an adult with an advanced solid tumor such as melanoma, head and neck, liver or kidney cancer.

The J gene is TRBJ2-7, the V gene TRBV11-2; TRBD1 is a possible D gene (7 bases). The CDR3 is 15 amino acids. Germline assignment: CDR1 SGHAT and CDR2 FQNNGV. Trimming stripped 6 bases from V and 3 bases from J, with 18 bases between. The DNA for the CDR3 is TGTGCCAGCAGAACCCGGGGGACAGTGTACTACGAGCAGTACTTC. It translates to CASRTRGTVYYEQYF.

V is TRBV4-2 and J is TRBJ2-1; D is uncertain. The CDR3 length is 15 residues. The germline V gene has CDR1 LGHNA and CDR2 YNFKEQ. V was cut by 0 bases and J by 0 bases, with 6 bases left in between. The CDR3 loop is CASSQELSSYNEQFF. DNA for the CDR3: TGTGCCAGCAGCCAAGAGCTCAGCTCCTACAATGAGCAGTTCTTC.

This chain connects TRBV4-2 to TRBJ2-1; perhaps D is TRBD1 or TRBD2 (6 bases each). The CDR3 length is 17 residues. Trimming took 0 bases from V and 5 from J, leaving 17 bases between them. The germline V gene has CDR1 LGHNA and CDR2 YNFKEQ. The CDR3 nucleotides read TGTGCCAGCAGCCAAGATCTCTCGGGGGCAAGGAACAATGAGCAGTTCTTC. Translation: CASSQDLSGARNNEQFF.

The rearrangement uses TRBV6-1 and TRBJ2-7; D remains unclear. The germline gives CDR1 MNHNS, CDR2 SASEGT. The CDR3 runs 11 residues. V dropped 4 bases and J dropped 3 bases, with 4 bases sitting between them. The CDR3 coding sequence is TGTGCCAGCAGTGTTAACTACGAGCAGTACTTC. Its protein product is CASSVNYEQYF.

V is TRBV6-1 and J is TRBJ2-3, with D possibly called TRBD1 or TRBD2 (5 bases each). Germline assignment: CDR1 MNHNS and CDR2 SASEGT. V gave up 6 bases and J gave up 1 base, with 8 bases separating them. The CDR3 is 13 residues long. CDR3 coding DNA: TGTGCCAGCAGGGGACCCGGCACAGATACGCAGTATTTT. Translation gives CASRGPGTDTQYF.

The CDR3 sequence is CASSLTAGLAVNEQFF. In DNA, the CDR3 is TGCGCCAGCAGCTTGACAGCGGGACTAGCTGTCAATGAGCAGTTCTTC. The chain combines TRBV5-1 with TRBJ2-1, with 9 bases that match TRBD2. The CDR3 is made up of 16 amino acids. V was clipped by 1 base and J by 6 bases; unmatched bases: 8. CDR1 and CDR2 from the germline V gene are SGHRS and YFSETQ.

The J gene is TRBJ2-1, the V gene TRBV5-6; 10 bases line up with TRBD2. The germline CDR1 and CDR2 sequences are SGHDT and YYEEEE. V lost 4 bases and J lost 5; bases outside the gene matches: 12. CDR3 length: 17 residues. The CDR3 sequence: CASSPLPSGGANNEQFF. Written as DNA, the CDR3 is TGTGCCAGCAGCCCCTTACCGAGCGGGGGGGCGAACAATGAGCAGTTCTTC.

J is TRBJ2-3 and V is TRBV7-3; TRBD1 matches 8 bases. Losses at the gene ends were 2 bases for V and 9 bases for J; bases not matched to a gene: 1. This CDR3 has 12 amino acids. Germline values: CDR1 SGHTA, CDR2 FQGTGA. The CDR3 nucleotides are TGTGCCAGCAGCTTATACAGGGGGACGCAGTATTTT. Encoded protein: CASSLYRGTQYF.

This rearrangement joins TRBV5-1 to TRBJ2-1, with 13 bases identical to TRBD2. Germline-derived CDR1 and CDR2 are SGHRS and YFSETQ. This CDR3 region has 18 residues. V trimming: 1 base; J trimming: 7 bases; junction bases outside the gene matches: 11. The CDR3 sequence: CASSLFGQGTSGDNEQFF. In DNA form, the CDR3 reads TGCGCCAGCAGCTTGTTCGGACAGGGGACTAGCGGGGATAATGAGCAGTTCTTC.

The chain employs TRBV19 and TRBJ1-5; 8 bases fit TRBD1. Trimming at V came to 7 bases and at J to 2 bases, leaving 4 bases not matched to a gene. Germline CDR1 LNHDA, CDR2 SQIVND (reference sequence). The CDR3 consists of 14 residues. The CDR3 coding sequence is TGTGCCAGTACCCCGACAGGGGGCAATCAGCCCCAGCATTTT. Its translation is CASTPTGGNQPQHF.

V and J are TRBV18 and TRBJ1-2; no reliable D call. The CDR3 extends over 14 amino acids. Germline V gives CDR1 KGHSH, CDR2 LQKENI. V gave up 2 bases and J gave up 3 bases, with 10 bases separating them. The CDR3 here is CASSPKEADYGYTF. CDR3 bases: TGTGCCAGCTCACCAAAGGAGGCGGACTATGGCTACACCTTC.

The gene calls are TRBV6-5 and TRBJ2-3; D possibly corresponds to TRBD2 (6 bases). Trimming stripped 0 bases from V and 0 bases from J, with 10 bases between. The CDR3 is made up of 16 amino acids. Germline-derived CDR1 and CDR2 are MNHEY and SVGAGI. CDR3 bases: TGTGCCAGCAGTTACTCGAACGGGGGTAGCACAGATACGCAGTATTTT. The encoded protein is CASSYSNGGSTDTQYF.

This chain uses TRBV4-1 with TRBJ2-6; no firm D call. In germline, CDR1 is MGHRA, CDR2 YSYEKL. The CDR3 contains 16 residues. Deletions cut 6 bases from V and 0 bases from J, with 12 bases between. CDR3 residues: CASRDPTSSGANVLTF. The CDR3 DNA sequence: TGCGCCAGCAGGGACCCCACGAGCTCTGGGGCCAACGTCCTGACTTTC.

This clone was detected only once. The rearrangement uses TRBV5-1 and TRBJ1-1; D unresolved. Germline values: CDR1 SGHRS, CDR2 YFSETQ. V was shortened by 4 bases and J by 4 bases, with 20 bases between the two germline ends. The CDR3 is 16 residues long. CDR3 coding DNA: TGCGCCAGCAGCCCGAGGGAGGGCAGCCGTGTCACTGAAGCTTTCTTT. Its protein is CASSPREGSRVTEAFF.